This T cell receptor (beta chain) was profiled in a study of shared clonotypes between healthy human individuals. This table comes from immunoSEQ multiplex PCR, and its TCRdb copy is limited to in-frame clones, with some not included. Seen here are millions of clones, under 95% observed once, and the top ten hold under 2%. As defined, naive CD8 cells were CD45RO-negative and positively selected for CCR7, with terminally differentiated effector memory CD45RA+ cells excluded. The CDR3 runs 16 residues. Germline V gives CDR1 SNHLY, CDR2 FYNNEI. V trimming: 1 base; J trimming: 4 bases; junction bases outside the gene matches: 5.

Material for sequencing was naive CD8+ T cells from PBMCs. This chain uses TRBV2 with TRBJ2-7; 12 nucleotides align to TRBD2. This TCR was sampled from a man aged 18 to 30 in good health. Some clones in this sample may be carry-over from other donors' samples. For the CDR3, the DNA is TGTGCCAGCAGTGAAGGACTAGCGGGAGCAGGGTACGAGCAGTACTTC. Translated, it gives CASSEGLAGAGYEQYF.